Listed below are T cell receptor beta chains from one sample, sequenced in a study of CD8 T cells in Susac syndrome. One entry per CDR3 protein, called by TCRdb with MiXCR from the immunoSEQ multiplex PCR reads. The table lists approximately 160,000 distinct CDR3 sequences, around 93% of them singletons. The sample was CD4+ T cells from PBMCs. Every receptor here comes from a human donor in good health. Each CDR3 is given with its conserved first and last residue. Fields, in order: V gene, D gene, J gene, clone size, CDR3 protein, CDR3 DNA. The D gene is left open where the match is weak. Size is stated for part of the rows, as once, few or many counts, or as a class when the clone is expanded.

>TRBV12-3/TRBV12-4|-|TRBJ1-5|-
CASSLRGAWQPQHF
TGTGCCAGCAGTTTACGGGGGGCATGGCAGCCCCAGCATTTT
>TRBV5-5|TRBD2|TRBJ2-5|-
CASSHPSGAEETQYF
TGTGCCAGCAGCCACCCTAGCGGGGCAGAAGAGACCCAGTACTTC
>TRBV7-2|-|TRBJ1-2|-
CASSLAAGNYGYTF
TGTGCCAGCAGCTTAGCGGCGGGGAACTATGGCTACACCTTC
>TRBV13|-|TRBJ2-1|-
CASSPQGTGAEQFF
TGTGCCAGCAGCCCCCAAGGCACGGGGGCTGAGCAGTTCTTC
>TRBV2|-|TRBJ2-6|-
CASQTGTGANVLTF
TGTGCCAGTCAAACAGGGACCGGGGCCAACGTCCTGACTTTC
>TRBV6-2/TRBV6-3|-|TRBJ2-2|few
CASSLQTGELFF
TGTGCCAGCAGTCTTCAAACCGGGGAGCTGTTTTTT
>TRBV7-2|-|TRBJ1-1|-
CASSASGFTEAFF
TGTGCCAGCAGCGCATCAGGATTTACTGAAGCTTTCTTT
>TRBV20-1|-|TRBJ1-1|-
CSAGGLGAVNTEAFF
TGCAGTGCTGGGGGACTAGGCGCCGTGAACACTGAAGCTTTCTTT
>TRBV11-2|TRBD2|TRBJ2-1|-
CASSFPGTSGGKSSYNEQFF
TGTGCCAGCAGCTTCCCCGGGACTAGCGGGGGGAAAAGCTCCTACAATGAGCAGTTCTTC
>TRBV7-2|-|TRBJ1-4|-
CASSLDGNEKLFF
TGTGCCAGCAGCTTAGACGGTAATGAAAAACTGTTTTTT
>TRBV5-1|-|TRBJ2-3|-
CASSTSRGTDTQYF
TGCGCCAGCTCGACCTCGAGGGGCACAGATACGCAGTATTTT
>TRBV19|TRBD2|TRBJ2-7|-
CASRGAGPHEQYF
TGTGCCAGCAGAGGAGCGGGGCCCCATGAGCAGTACTTC
>TRBV12-3/TRBV12-4|TRBD1|TRBJ2-7|-
CASSGTASYEQYF
TGTGCCAGCAGTGGGACAGCCTCCTACGAGCAGTACTTC
>TRBV5-1|TRBD2|TRBJ2-7|-
CASSLIGGDEQYF
TGCGCCAGCAGCTTGATCGGGGGGGACGAGCAGTACTTC
>TRBV12-3/TRBV12-4|TRBD2|TRBJ2-1|-
CASSQTSAGVGEQFF
TGTGCCAGCAGCCAGACTAGCGCGGGAGTCGGTGAGCAGTTCTTC
>TRBV5-4|TRBD1|TRBJ1-2|-
CASRPDRMSPYGYTF
TGTGCCAGCAGGCCGGACAGGATGTCCCCTTATGGCTACACCTTC
>TRBV2|-|TRBJ2-3|-
CASSEALLNTQYF
TGTGCCAGCAGTGAAGCGCTTCTCAATACGCAGTATTTT
>TRBV5-1|TRBD2|TRBJ2-1|-
CASSLGGRGEDEQFF
TGCGCCAGCAGCTTGGGGGGGCGGGGGGAAGATGAGCAGTTCTTC
>TRBV5-1|TRBD2|TRBJ2-3|-
CASSPGLAGGAPDTQYF
TGCGCCAGCAGCCCAGGACTAGCGGGGGGCGCCCCAGATACGCAGTATTTT
>TRBV9|-|TRBJ1-2|-
CASSVGGYGYTF
TGTGCCAGCAGCGTAGGAGGGTATGGCTACACCTTC
>TRBV5-1|TRBD1|TRBJ2-5|-
CASSLRDRVSETQYF
TGCGCCAGCAGCTTGCGGGACAGGGTCTCAGAGACCCAGTACTTC
>TRBV7-2|-|TRBJ1-6|-
CASSLTRNSPLHF
TGTGCCAGCAGCTTAACTAGGAATTCACCCCTCCACTTT
>TRBV5-1|-|TRBJ2-7|-
CASSLTGEGPYEQYF
TGCGCCAGCAGCTTGACAGGCGAAGGACCCTACGAGCAGTACTTC
>TRBV14|-|TRBJ1-5|-
CASHPQGIGNQPQHF
TGTGCCAGCCACCCACAGGGTATAGGAAATCAGCCCCAGCATTTT
>TRBV29-1|-|TRBJ2-7|-
CSPAFVQYF
TGCAGCCCCGCATTCGTGCAGTACTTC
>TRBV3-1|-|TRBJ2-7|-
CASSALRGNYEQYF
TGTGCCAGCAGCGCTTTACGGGGGAACTACGAGCAGTACTTC
>TRBV3-1|TRBD1|TRBJ1-3|-
CASSTLTGTGGDSGNTIYF
TGTGCCAGCAGCACTCTGACCGGGACAGGGGGAGACTCTGGAAACACCATATATTTT
>TRBV5-4|-|TRBJ2-5|-
CASSSQQSRETQYF
TGTGCCAGCAGCTCCCAGCAGAGCCGAGAGACCCAGTACTTC
>TRBV2|-|TRBJ2-5|-
CASLQGQETQYF
TGTGCCAGCTTGCAAGGGCAAGAGACCCAGTACTTC
>TRBV15|TRBD2|TRBJ2-1|-
CATSRSPFSGGANEQFF
TGTGCCACCAGCAGATCCCCTTTTAGCGGGGGGGCCAATGAGCAGTTCTTC
>TRBV2|-|TRBJ1-2|-
CASSESVYGYTF
TGTGCCAGCAGTGAAAGTGTCTATGGCTACACCTTC
>TRBV4-1|TRBD2|TRBJ2-5|-
CASSQERAGASRETQYF
TGCGCCAGCAGCCAAGAGCGGGCGGGAGCTAGCCGGGAGACCCAGTACTTC
>TRBV5-4|-|TRBJ2-7|once
CASSLGDGGRKQYF
TGTGCCAGCAGCTTGGGAGACGGCGGCCGAAAGCAGTACTTC
>TRBV12-3/TRBV12-4|-|TRBJ1-6|-
CASSFPSRLTPLHF
TGTGCCAGCAGTTTTCCAAGCCGGTTAACACCCCTCCACTTT
>TRBV20-1|-|TRBJ1-3|-
CSARNLDTFGNTIYF
TGCAGTGCTAGAAACCTAGATACCTTTGGAAACACCATATATTTT
>TRBV18|-|TRBJ1-3|once
CASSPASTSGNTIYF
TGTGCCAGCTCACCGGCTTCTACCTCTGGAAACACCATATATTTT
>TRBV29-1|-|TRBJ1-2|once
CGSRELYGYTF
TGCGGAAGTAGGGAACTCTATGGCTACACCTTC
>TRBV15|-|TRBJ2-7|-
CATSRVGSGAYEQYF
TGTGCCACCAGCAGAGTGGGAAGTGGGGCCTACGAGCAGTACTTC
>TRBV10-1|TRBD1|TRBJ2-7|-
CASSPRTGVSYEQYF
TGCGCCAGCAGTCCCCGGACAGGGGTCTCCTACGAGCAGTACTTC
>TRBV7-3|-|TRBJ1-1|-
CASSLMGGTEAFF
TGTGCCAGCAGCTTAATGGGTGGCACTGAAGCTTTCTTT
>TRBV19|-|TRBJ1-2|-
CASTPVWGQDGYTF
TGTGCCAGTACCCCCGTTTGGGGCCAGGATGGCTACACCTTC
>TRBV5-6|TRBD1|TRBJ2-5|-
CASSLSGTAKETQYF
TGTGCCAGCAGCTTGTCCGGGACAGCTAAAGAGACCCAGTACTTC